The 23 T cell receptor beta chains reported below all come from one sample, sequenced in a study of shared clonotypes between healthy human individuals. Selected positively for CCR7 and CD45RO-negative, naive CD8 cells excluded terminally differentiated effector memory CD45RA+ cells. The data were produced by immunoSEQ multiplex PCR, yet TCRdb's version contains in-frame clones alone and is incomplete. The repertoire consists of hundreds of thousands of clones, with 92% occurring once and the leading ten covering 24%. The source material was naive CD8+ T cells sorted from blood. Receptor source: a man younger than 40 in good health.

The CDR3: CAISEESGGLAGASTGELFF. The CDR3, as DNA: TGTGCCATCAGTGAGGAGTCGGGGGGACTAGCGGGAGCTTCTACCGGGGAGCTGTTTTTT. V is TRBV10-3 and J is TRBJ2-2, with 14 bases matching TRBD2. V dropped 2 bases and J dropped 5; count of bases not matched to a gene: 13. The CDR3 length is 20 residues. In germline, CDR1 is ENHRY, CDR2 SYGVKD.

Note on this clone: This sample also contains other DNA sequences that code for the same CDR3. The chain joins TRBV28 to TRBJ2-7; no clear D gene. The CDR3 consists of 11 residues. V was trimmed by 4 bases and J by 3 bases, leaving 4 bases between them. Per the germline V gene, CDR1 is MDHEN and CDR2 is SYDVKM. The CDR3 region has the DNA TGTGCCAGCAGTTACAACTACGAGCAGTACTTC. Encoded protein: CASSYNYEQYF.

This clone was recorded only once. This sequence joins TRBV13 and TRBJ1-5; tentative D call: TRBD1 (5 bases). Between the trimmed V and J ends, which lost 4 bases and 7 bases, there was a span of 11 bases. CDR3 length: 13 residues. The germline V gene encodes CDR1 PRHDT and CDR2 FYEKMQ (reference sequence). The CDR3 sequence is CASSSGKRQPQHF. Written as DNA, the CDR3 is TGTGCCAGCAGCTCAGGGAAGAGGCAGCCCCAGCATTTT.

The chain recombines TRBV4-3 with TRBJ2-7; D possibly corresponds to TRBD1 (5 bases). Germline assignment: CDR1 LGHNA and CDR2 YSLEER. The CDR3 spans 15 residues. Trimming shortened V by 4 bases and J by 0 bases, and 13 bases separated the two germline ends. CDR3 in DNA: TGCGCCAGCAGCCCGACAGACAGTCACTCCTACGAGCAGTACTTC. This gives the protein CASSPTDSHSYEQYF.

The DNA for the CDR3 is TGTGCCAGCAGCTTAGGGACGGGACTTACCCAATACTACAATGAGCAGTTCTTC. Translation: CASSLGTGLTQYYNEQFF. V gene TRBV7-9 combines with J gene TRBJ2-1; D is perhaps TRBD2 (6 bases). The CDR3 has 18 amino acids. Germline V gene data show CDR1 as SEHNR and CDR2 as FQNEAQ (reference sequence). With 1 base removed from V and 3 bases from J, the gap between germline ends came to 19 bases.

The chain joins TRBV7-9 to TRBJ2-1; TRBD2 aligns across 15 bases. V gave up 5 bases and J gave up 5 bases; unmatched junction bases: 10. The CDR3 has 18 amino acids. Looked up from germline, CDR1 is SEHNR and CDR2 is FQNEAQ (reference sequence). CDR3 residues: CASSHGTSGRSWDNEQFF. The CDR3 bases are TGTGCCAGCAGCCACGGGACTAGCGGGAGGAGTTGGGACAATGAGCAGTTCTTC. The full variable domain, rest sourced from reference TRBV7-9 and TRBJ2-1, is DTGVSQNPRHKITKRGQNVTFRCDPISEHNRLYWYRQTLGQGPEFLTYFQNEAQLEKSRLLSDRFSAERPKGSFSTLEIQRTEQGDSAMYLCASSHGTSGRSWDNEQFFGPGTRLTVL.

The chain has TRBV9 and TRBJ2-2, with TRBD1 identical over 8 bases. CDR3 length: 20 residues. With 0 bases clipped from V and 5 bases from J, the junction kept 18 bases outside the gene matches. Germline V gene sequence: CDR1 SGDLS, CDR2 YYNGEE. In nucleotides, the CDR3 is TGTGCCAGCAGCGTAGAATCTCCCGAACAGGGGGTCCCCTTGACCGGGGAGCTGTTTTTT. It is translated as CASSVESPEQGVPLTGELFF.

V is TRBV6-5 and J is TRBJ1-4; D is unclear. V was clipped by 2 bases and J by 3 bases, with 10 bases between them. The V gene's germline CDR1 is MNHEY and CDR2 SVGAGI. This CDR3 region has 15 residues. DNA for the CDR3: TGTGCCAGCAGTTACGCCGGGGTGGCTAATGAAAAACTGTTTTTT. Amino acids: CASSYAGVANEKLFF.

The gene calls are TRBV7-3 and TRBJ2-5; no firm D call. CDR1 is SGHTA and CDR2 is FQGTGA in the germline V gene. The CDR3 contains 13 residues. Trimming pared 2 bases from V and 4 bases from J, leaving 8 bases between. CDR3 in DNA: TGTGCCAGCAGCTTAGGGCAGCTAGAGACCCAGTACTTC. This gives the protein CASSLGQLETQYF.

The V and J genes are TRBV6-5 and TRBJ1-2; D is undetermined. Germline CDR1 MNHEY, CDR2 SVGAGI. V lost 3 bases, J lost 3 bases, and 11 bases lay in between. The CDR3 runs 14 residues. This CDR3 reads CASSYVFNYYGYTF. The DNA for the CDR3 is TGTGCCAGCAGTTATGTATTCAACTACTATGGCTACACCTTC.

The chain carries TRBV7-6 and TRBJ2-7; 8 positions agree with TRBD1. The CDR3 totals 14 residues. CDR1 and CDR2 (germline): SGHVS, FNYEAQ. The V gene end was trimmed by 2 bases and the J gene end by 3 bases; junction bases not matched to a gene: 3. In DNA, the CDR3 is TGTGCCAGCAGCTTACAGGGGGCAGGCTACGAGCAGTACTTC. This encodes CASSLQGAGYEQYF.

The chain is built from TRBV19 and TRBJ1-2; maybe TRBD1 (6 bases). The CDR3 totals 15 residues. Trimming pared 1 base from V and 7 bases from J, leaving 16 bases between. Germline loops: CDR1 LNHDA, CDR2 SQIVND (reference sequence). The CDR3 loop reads CASSIALSGGAGYTF. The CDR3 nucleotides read TGTGCCAGTAGTATAGCTTTATCGGGGGGCGCTGGCTACACCTTC.

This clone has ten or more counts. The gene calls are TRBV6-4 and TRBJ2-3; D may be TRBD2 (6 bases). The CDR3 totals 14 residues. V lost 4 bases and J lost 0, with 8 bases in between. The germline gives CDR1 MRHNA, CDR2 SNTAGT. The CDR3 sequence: CASSAGSSTDTQYF. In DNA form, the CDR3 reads TGTGCCAGCAGTGCCGGGAGCAGCACAGATACGCAGTATTTT.

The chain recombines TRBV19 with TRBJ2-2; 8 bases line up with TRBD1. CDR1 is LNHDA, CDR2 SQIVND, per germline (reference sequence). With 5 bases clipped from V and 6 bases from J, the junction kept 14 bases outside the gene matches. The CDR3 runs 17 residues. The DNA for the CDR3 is TGTGCCAGTAGTCCATTCCCGGGACAGGTGGGCTCCGGGGAGCTGTTTTTT. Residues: CASSPFPGQVGSGELFF.

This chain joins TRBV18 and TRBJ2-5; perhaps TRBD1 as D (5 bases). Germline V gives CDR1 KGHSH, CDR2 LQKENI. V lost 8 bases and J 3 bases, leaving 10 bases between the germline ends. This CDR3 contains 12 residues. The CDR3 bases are TGTGCCAGCAAGGGGCTTGAAGAGACCCAGTACTTC. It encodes CASKGLEETQYF.

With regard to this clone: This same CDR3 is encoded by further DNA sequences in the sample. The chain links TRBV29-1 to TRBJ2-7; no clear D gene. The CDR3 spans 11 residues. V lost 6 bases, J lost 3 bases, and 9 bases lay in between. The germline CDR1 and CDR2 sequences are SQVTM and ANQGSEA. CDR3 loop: CSVGVGYEQYF. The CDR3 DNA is TGCAGCGTCGGCGTGGGCTACGAGCAGTACTTC.

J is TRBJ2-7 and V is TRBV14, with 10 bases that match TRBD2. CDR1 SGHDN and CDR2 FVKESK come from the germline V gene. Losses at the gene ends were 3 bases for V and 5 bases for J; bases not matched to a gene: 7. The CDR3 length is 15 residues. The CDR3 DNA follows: TGTGCCAGCAGCCACGCTAGCGGGAGCATCCACGAGCAGTACTTC. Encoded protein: CASSHASGSIHEQYF.

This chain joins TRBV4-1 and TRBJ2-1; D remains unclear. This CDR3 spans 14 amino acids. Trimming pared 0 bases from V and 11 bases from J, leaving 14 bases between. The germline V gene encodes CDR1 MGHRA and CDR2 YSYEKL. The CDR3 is CASSQDQSTPQQFF. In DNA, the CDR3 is TGCGCCAGCAGCCAAGATCAATCAACCCCGCAGCAGTTCTTC.

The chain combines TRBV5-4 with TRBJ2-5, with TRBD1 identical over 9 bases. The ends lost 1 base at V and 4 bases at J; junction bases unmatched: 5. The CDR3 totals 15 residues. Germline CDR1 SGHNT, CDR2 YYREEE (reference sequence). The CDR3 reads CASSLRGQGVETQYF. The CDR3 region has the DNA TGTGCCAGCAGCTTGCGGGGACAGGGTGTAGAGACCCAGTACTTC.

CDR3: CASSLSSGRSSYEQYF. CDR3 in DNA: TGTGCCAGCAGCTTATCTAGCGGGAGGTCCTCCTACGAGCAGTACTTC. The chain has TRBV7-9 and TRBJ2-7, with 11 bases aligning to TRBD2. V dropped 2 bases and J dropped 0; count of bases not matched to a gene: 3. This CDR3 comprises 16 residues. From germline, CDR1 is SEHNR and CDR2 FQNEAQ (reference sequence).

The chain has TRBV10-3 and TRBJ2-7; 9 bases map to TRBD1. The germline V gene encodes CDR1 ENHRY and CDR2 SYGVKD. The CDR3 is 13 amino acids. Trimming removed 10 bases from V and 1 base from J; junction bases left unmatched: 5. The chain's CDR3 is CATQGQGSYEQYF. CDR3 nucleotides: TGTGCCACCCAGGGACAGGGATCCTACGAGCAGTACTTC.

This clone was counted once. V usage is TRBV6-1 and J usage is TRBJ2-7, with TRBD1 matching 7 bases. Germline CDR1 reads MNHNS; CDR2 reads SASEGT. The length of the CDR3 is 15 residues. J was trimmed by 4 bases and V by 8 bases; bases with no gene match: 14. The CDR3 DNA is TGTGCCAGCGCCCGACACCGGGACAGTGGTTACGAGCAGTACTTC. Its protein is CASARHRDSGYEQYF.

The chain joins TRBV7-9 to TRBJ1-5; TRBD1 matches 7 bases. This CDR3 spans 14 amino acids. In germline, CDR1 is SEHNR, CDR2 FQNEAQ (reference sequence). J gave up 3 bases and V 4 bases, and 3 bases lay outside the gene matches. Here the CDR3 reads CASSSTGDNQPQHF. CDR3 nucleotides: TGTGCCAGCAGCTCTACAGGGGACAATCAGCCCCAGCATTTT.